Below, 13 T cell receptor beta chains from the same sample are listed, as sequenced in a study of cytomegalovirus exposure and HLA in healthy donors. PCR used 60 Vbeta primers and 13 Jbeta primers. Clones were sequenced by immunoSEQ multiplex PCR, and TCRdb holds only the in-frame ones, with some missing. Of around 140,000 clones listed, approximately 10% are singletons. The sample consisted of PBMCs. The receptors derive from a woman in her thirties or forties in good health and CMV-seropositive.

This clone was counted a few times. CDR3 region: CASSPQGAHTEAFF. The CDR3 coding sequence is TGTGCCAGCAGCCCTCAGGGGGCCCACACTGAAGCTTTCTTT. The rearrangement uses TRBV7-2 and TRBJ1-1, with 8 nucleotides matching TRBD1. Germline CDR1 SGHTA, CDR2 FQGNSA. The CDR3 length is 14 residues. Trimming cost V 5 bases and J 3 bases; bases outside gene matches: 5.

This clone was observed a few times. Other DNA sequences in the same sample also yield this CDR3. The rearrangement uses TRBV5-1 and TRBJ2-2; the match to TRBD2 covers 8 bases. Germline loops: CDR1 SGHRS, CDR2 YFSETQ. The CDR3 sequence is 15 residues long. After removal of 3 bases from V and 2 bases from J, the junction contained 3 bases not matched to a gene. The CDR3 nucleotides read TGCGCCAGCAGCTCCCGGGGGGGCAACACCGGGGAGCTGTTTTTT. Its protein is CASSSRGGNTGELFF. Looking up the rest from reference TRBV5-1 and TRBJ2-2 gives the full variable domain: KAGVTQTPRYLIKTRGQQVTLSCSPISGHRSVSWYQQTPGQGLQFLFEYFSETQRNKGNFPGRFSGRQFSNSRSEMNVSTLELGDSALYLCASSSRGGNTGELFFGEGSRLTVL.

This chain links TRBV5-1 with TRBJ1-4; 10 bases are shared with TRBD1. The germline gives CDR1 SGHRS, CDR2 YFSETQ. V lost 2 bases to trimming and J lost 2 bases; unmatched junction nucleotides: 15. The CDR3 sequence is 20 residues long. In DNA form, the CDR3 reads TGCGCCAGCAGCTTTACGGTGGGGACAGGGGACCTGGGGACTAATGAAAAACTGTTTTTT. Translation: CASSFTVGTGDLGTNEKLFF.

This clone was detected a few times. J is TRBJ1-4 and V is TRBV13; tentative D call: TRBD1 (5 bases). CDR1 is PRHDT, CDR2 FYEKMQ, per germline (reference sequence). The CDR3 runs 14 residues. Between the trimmed V and J ends, which lost 5 bases and 7 bases, there was a span of 14 bases. The CDR3 DNA follows: TGTGCCAGCAGCCTACAGAAAACAGGTGAAAAACTGTTTTTT. Its translation is CASSLQKTGEKLFF. Looking up the rest from reference TRBV13 and TRBJ1-4 gives the full variable domain: AAGVIQSPRHLIKEKRETATLKCYPIPRHDTVYWYQQGPGQDPQFLISFYEKMQSDKGSIPDRFSAQQFSDYHSELNMSSLELGDSALYFCASSLQKTGEKLFFGSGTQLSVL.

The rearrangement uses TRBV5-6 and TRBJ1-2, with D unresolved. Trimming took off 0 bases at V and 6 bases at J, with 6 bases between the two ends. Germline V gives CDR1 SGHDT, CDR2 YYEEEE. The CDR3 runs 12 residues. The CDR3 DNA reads as TGTGCCAGCAGCTTGGACAGAGATGGCTACACCTTC. Translating gives CASSLDRDGYTF.

This clone occurred a few times. The chain recombines TRBV10-2 with TRBJ1-2; 11 nucleotides align to TRBD1. V lost 4 bases to trimming and J lost 6 bases; unmatched junction nucleotides: 7. From germline, CDR1 is WSHSY and CDR2 SAAADI. This CDR3 spans 15 amino acids. This chain's CDR3 is CASSGTGQGVNGYTF. The CDR3 nucleotides are TGCGCCAGCAGTGGGACGGGACAGGGGGTAAATGGCTACACCTTC.

Only a few counts were recorded for this clone. The chain links TRBV27 to TRBJ1-1; D remains unclear. V lost 1 base and J 4 bases, leaving 7 bases between the germline ends. Germline V gene data show CDR1 as MNHEY and CDR2 as SMNVEV (reference sequence). The CDR3 is 13 amino acids. For the CDR3, the DNA is TGTGCCAGCAGTTTATACGGGAGCACTGAAGCTTTCTTT. Translated: CASSLYGSTEAFF.

This chain uses TRBV11-3 with TRBJ2-1, with 9 bases identical to TRBD2. V dropped 1 base and J dropped 9; count of bases not matched to a gene: 7. The V gene's germline CDR1 is SGHNT and CDR2 YENEEA. The CDR3 runs to 15 residues. DNA for the CDR3: TGTGCCAGCAGCTTAGTAGCGCTAGCGGGGCGTGAGCAGTTCTTC. This codes for CASSLVALAGREQFF.

This clone was counted a few times. The chain joins TRBV5-1 to TRBJ2-5; 13 bases map to TRBD2. The V gene end was trimmed by 1 base and the J gene end by 4 bases; junction bases not matched to a gene: 7. This CDR3 region has 17 residues. Per germline, CDR1 SGHRS and CDR2 YFSETQ. The DNA for the CDR3 is TGCGCCAGCAGCTTGTATACTAGCGGGGGGGATTTAGAGACCCAGTACTTC. This sequence encodes CASSLYTSGGDLETQYF.

This clone was seen a handful of times. This rearrangement joins TRBV5-1 to TRBJ1-4; tentative D call: TRBD1 (5 bases). V gave up 1 base and J gave up 5 bases, with 9 bases separating them. The CDR3 is 14 residues long. Germline V CDR1 and CDR2: SGHRS, YFSETQ. CDR3 amino acids: CASSLTGVNEKLFF. DNA for the CDR3: TGCGCCAGCAGCTTGACGGGGGTGAATGAAAAACTGTTTTTT.

This clone was seen repeatedly, ten times or more. Distinct nucleotide sequences in the sample also encode this CDR3. The CDR3 region has the DNA TGTGCCACCAGCAGAGGGGGACAGGGGGCCAGTAATTCACCCCTCCACTTT. It is translated as CATSRGGQGASNSPLHF. V is TRBV15 and J is TRBJ1-6; the match to TRBD1 covers 12 bases. The germline gives CDR1 LNHNV, CDR2 YYDKDF (reference sequence). The CDR3 is 17 residues long. The ends lost 1 base at V and 6 bases at J; junction bases unmatched: 4. The full variable domain, its missing parts supplied by reference TRBV15 and TRBJ1-6, is DAMVIQNPRYQVTQFGKPVTLSCSQTLNHNVMYWYQQKSSQAPKLLFHYYDKDFNNEADTPDNFQSRRPNTSFCFLDIRSPGLGDTAMYLCATSRGGQGASNSPLHFGNGTRLTVT.

The chain is built from TRBV7-2 and TRBJ2-1; TRBD2 agrees at 7 bases. Germline CDR1 and CDR2: SGHTA and FQGNSA. This CDR3 region has 14 residues. J gave up 12 bases and V 3 bases, and 11 bases lay outside the gene matches. For the CDR3, the DNA is TGTGCCAGCAGCTTTGGGTCCGCGGGGGAAAGGCAGTTCTTC. Amino acids: CASSFGSAGERQFF.

This clone was counted a few times. This chain links TRBV19 with TRBJ1-5; 10 nucleotides align to TRBD1. Germline loops: CDR1 LNHDA, CDR2 SQIVND (reference sequence). V was clipped by 6 bases and J by 5 bases; unmatched bases: 7. There are 15 residues in the CDR3. CDR3 in amino acids: CASSPGTGADQPQHF. For the CDR3, the DNA is TGTGCCAGTAGCCCTGGGACAGGGGCGGATCAGCCCCAGCATTTT.